The clone carrying this TCR beta chain was picked up many times. Its antigen is not known. The data were taken from a study of neurological immune-mediated disorders. Findings of the study overall: A possible signature appeared as one related-CDR3 cluster, in which phylogenetic grouping placed the repertoires of 18 of 34 multiple sclerosis patients. The multiple sclerosis repertoire cluster lacked an association with any feature, whether clinical or MRI. The absence of shared CDR3 amino acid sequences among expanded clones across subjects suggests private repertoires in all groups.

V lost 7 bases to trimming and J lost 0 bases, with 13 bases between them. Germline CDR1 SGHTA, CDR2 FQGNSA. This CDR3 spans 15 amino acids. Every sequencing run returned over 170 million TCR-beta sequences, which were derived from 15-18 subjects. MiXCR, applied by TCRdb to the 5' RACE reads, yields one record per CDR3 protein. The sample records 70,000 or so distinct CDR3 sequences, 3% to 4% being singletons. The sequencing sample was made of PBMCs. This sequence was found in a woman in her forties or fifties with multiple sclerosis. This sequence joins TRBV7-2 and TRBJ2-1, with D perhaps matching TRBD1 or TRBD2 (5 bases each). CDR3 DNA sequence: TGTGCCAGCAACAACCGGGACCACTCCTACAATGAGCAGTTCTTC. Protein product: CASNNRDHSYNEQFF.